The 15 T cell receptor beta chains in this list originate from one sample, sequenced in a study of cytomegalovirus exposure and HLA in healthy donors. It was with 60 Vbeta and 13 Jbeta primers that the PCR ran. Generated by immunoSEQ multiplex PCR, the TCRdb table keeps only in-frame clones and is missing some. This table has roughly 140,000 clones, roughly 74% appearing once. Sequenced sample: PBMCs. The origin of the receptors is a woman between 18 and 30 years old in good health and CMV-seropositive.

The chain combines TRBV4-1 with TRBJ1-3; no definite D call. From germline, CDR1 is MGHRA and CDR2 YSYEKL. Trimming left V 4 bases short and J 0 bases short, with 13 bases between. The CDR3 is made up of 16 amino acids. The DNA for the CDR3 is TGCGCCAGCAGCCGACAAGGCACGGTCTCTGGAAACACCATATATTTT. It yields the protein CASSRQGTVSGNTIYF.

Turning to this clone: The same CDR3 also results from other DNA sequences found in this sample. The J gene is TRBJ1-3, the V gene TRBV6-5, with 8 nucleotides matching TRBD1. Germline V gives CDR1 MNHEY, CDR2 SVGAGI. The V gene end was trimmed by 5 bases and the J gene end by 4 bases; junction bases not matched to a gene: 1. The CDR3 loop spans 13 amino acids. CDR3 sequence: CASSGDRGNTIYF. For the CDR3, the DNA is TGTGCCAGCAGTGGGGACAGGGGAAACACCATATATTTT.

The count of this clone is one. The chain links TRBV5-8 to TRBJ1-5; tentatively, D is TRBD1 (6 bases). V lost 4 bases to trimming and J lost 4 bases, with 12 bases between them. The CDR3 is 14 residues long. Germline V gives CDR1 SGHTS, CDR2 YDEGEE. The DNA for the CDR3 is TGTGCCAGCAGCCGGGACAAAGCTAATCAGCCCCAGCATTTT. Translation: CASSRDKANQPQHF.

The chain carries TRBV14 and TRBJ1-1; D not certain. CDR1 and CDR2 (germline): SGHDN, FVKESK. The length of the CDR3 is 14 residues. The V and J ends lost 1 base and 0 bases respectively, with 6 bases between them. The CDR3 coding sequence is TGTGCCAGCAGCCAAGGGCTGATGAACACTGAAGCTTTCTTT. As protein: CASSQGLMNTEAFF.

The rearrangement joins TRBV19 to TRBJ1-2; no reliable D call. There are 16 residues in the CDR3. In germline, CDR1 is LNHDA, CDR2 SQIVND (reference sequence). The ends were cut back, 8 bases at V and 3 bases at J, with 22 bases in the middle. The CDR3 spells CASSHLGAGIDYGYTF. CDR3 coding DNA: TGTGCCAGTTCACATTTAGGTGCCGGGATCGACTATGGCTACACCTTC.

In this sample, this clone turned up a few times. This chain links TRBV11-3 with TRBJ1-1, with 9 bases that match TRBD1. V lost 4 bases, J lost 3 bases, and 3 bases stayed unmatched. Per the germline V gene, CDR1 is SGHNT and CDR2 is YENEEA. The CDR3 covers 14 residues. The CDR3: CASSCRQGDTEAFF. The CDR3 DNA is TGTGCCAGCAGCTGCCGACAGGGGGACACTGAAGCTTTCTTT.

As DNA, the CDR3 is TGTGCCAGCTCACGTGGGACAGGGGGCAATCAGCCCCAGCATTTT. Translated: CASSRGTGGNQPQHF. The chain couples TRBV18 to TRBJ1-5; TRBD1 matches at 10 bases. CDR3 length equals 15 residues. Germline-derived CDR1 and CDR2 are KGHSH and LQKENI. V lost 4 bases and J lost 2; bases outside the gene matches: 2.

The rearrangement joins TRBV6-6 to TRBJ2-1; tentative D call: TRBD1 (6 bases). The CDR3 is 12 residues long. Germline V gives CDR1 MNHNY, CDR2 SVGAGI (reference sequence). Trimming took off 9 bases at V and 7 bases at J, with 13 bases between the two ends. The DNA of the CDR3 is TGTGCCAGGCCCAGGACAGAGAATGAGCAGTTCTTC. This encodes CARPRTENEQFF.

The chain carries TRBV7-9 and TRBJ2-7, with 7 bases identical to TRBD1. The J segment lost 5 bases and the V segment lost 1 base, leaving 5 bases of the junction unmatched. The germline gives CDR1 SEHNR, CDR2 FQNEAQ (reference sequence). The CDR3 spans 14 residues. Here the CDR3 reads CASSLEGGSDEQYF. CDR3 in DNA: TGTGCCAGCAGCTTAGAAGGGGGCAGCGACGAGCAGTACTTC.

The rearrangement joins TRBV5-6 to TRBJ1-1, with D unresolved. Trimming pared 2 bases from V and 0 bases from J, leaving 8 bases between. This CDR3 spans 14 amino acids. CDR1 and CDR2 (germline): SGHDT, YYEEEE. The CDR3 region is CASSFMTLNTEAFF. Written as DNA, the CDR3 is TGTGCCAGCAGCTTTATGACACTGAACACTGAAGCTTTCTTT.

The V call is TRBV6-9, the J call TRBJ1-2, with TRBD1 matching 7 bases. CDR1 and CDR2 (germline): MNHGY, SVAAGI. The CDR3 length is 13 residues. V shed 11 bases, J shed 5 bases, and the junction held 11 bases outside the gene matches. CDR3 sequence (DNA): TGTGCCCGACCACTAAAGGGGGCTTATGGCTACACCTTC. It codes for CARPLKGAYGYTF.

This chain uses TRBV11-3 with TRBJ1-6, with TRBD1 identical over 7 bases. The CDR3 loop spans 17 amino acids. Trimming at V came to 5 bases and at J to 9 bases, leaving 16 bases not matched to a gene. The germline CDR1 and CDR2 sequences are SGHNT and YENEEA. CDR3 sequence reads: CASSPSRPGQAGSPLHF. The CDR3 nucleotides are TGTGCCAGCAGCCCCTCCAGGCCTGGACAGGCGGGTTCACCCCTCCACTTT.

The chain uses TRBV4-2 and TRBJ2-5, with D hard to call. The CDR3 is 15 residues long. V gave up 2 bases and J gave up 3 bases, with 13 bases separating them. Germline V CDR1 and CDR2: LGHNA, YNFKEQ. The CDR3 protein is CASSQPGAVKETQYF. Here the CDR3 DNA reads TGTGCCAGCAGCCAACCGGGTGCAGTAAAAGAGACCCAGTACTTC.

The CDR3 loop reads CASSPLGGAGETQYF. The CDR3, as DNA: TGTGCCAGCAGTCCATTGGGGGGGGCCGGAGAGACCCAGTACTTC. The J gene is TRBJ2-5, the V gene TRBV7-9; the D gene is possibly TRBD2 (7 bases). The CDR3 sequence is 15 residues long. Germline V CDR1 and CDR2: SEHNR, FQNEAQ (reference sequence). V lost 6 bases and J lost 4, with 18 bases in between.

This rearrangement joins TRBV4-3 to TRBJ1-1, with a tentative D call TRBD1 (6 bases). The V end lost 0 bases, the J end lost 4 bases, and 6 bases lay between the germline ends. The CDR3 spans 13 residues. Germline CDR1 and CDR2: LGHNA and YSLEER. This chain's CDR3 is CASSQDRGTEAFF. The CDR3 bases are TGCGCCAGCAGCCAAGACAGGGGCACTGAAGCTTTCTTT.